This TCR beta chain derives from a study of tumor and adjacent non-tumor tissue in lung cancer. Study in general: About 4.17 million productive TCRbeta reads were obtained per sample on average.

Deletions cut 9 bases from V and 2 bases from J, with 14 bases between. The CDR3 sequence is 13 residues long. CDR1 is SGHRS and CDR2 is YFSETQ in the germline V gene. No cell sorting was done before RNA was extracted from the tissue. Newly diagnosed lung cancer patients had thoracic surgery in China, August–late 2014, without prior chemotherapy. Details on this clonotype: A much larger clone sits a single nucleotide away, making a read error possible.

A modified ARM-PCR protocol with three rounds of nested PCR amplified TCRbeta. TCRdb processed the multiplex PCR reads anew with MiXCR; each CDR3 protein has one entry. The sample lists approximately 79,000 distinct CDR3 sequences; 72% were seen once. Sequenced material: lung tumor tissue. The chain joins TRBV5-1 to TRBJ2-5; TRBD2 is a possible D gene (6 bases). This clonotype originated in a woman aged 40 to 50 with non-small cell lung cancer. CDR3 DNA sequence: TGCGCCAACGGGAGCGGAGCTCAAGAGACCCAGTACTTC. Its translation is CANGSGAQETQYF.